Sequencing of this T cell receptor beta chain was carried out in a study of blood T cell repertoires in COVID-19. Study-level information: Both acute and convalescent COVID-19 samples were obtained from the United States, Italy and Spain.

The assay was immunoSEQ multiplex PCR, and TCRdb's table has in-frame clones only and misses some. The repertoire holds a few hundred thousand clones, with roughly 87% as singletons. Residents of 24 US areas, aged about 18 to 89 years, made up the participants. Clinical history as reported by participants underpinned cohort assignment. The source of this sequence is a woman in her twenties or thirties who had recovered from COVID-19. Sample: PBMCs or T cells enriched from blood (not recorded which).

The CDR3 loop reads CASTPRQAGPTYEQYF. CDR3 nucleotides: TGTGCCAGCACCCCCCGCCAAGCGGGACCTACCTACGAGCAGTACTTC. V gene TRBV5-6 combines with J gene TRBJ2-7; TRBD2 aligns across 7 bases. The J segment lost 2 bases and the V segment lost 6 bases, leaving 14 bases of the junction unmatched. Germline CDR1 and CDR2: SGHDT and YYEEEE. The CDR3 consists of 16 residues. Looking up the rest from reference TRBV5-6 and TRBJ2-7 gives the full variable domain: DAGVTQSPTHLIKTRGQQVTLRCSPKSGHDTVSWYQQALGQGPQFIFQYYEEEERQRGNFPDRFSGHQFPNYSSELNVNALLLGDSALYLCASTPRQAGPTYEQYFGPGTRLTVT.